This TCR beta chain was obtained from a study of cytomegalovirus exposure and HLA in healthy donors. Study-wide points: Presence/absence results assume similar sequencing depth per donor, which may not hold.

Germline V gives CDR1 LNHDA, CDR2 SQIVND (reference sequence). Trimming removed 6 bases from V and 7 bases from J, with 12 bases in between. The CDR3 length is 13 residues. PCR amplification relied on 60 Vbeta primers (plus 13 Jbeta primers). TCRdb keeps only in-frame clones here, not all; method: immunoSEQ multiplex PCR. The data hold about 130,000 clones, with just over 75% observed a single time. Turning to this clone: Antigen unknown.

The chain combines TRBV19 with TRBJ1-4; TRBD1 is a possible D gene (6 bases). This clonotype was sampled from a woman between 50 and 59 years old in good health and CMV-seronegative. Sequencing input: PBMCs. The DNA for the CDR3 is TGTGCCAGTAGCCTGGCCAGGGGTGAAAAACTGTTTTTT. It is translated as CASSLARGEKLFF.